These 2 T cell receptor beta chains originate from one sample sequenced in a study of blood T cell repertoires in COVID-19. Generated by immunoSEQ multiplex PCR, the TCRdb table keeps only in-frame clones and is missing some. The data contain about 200,000 clones, about 88% of them seen just once; the ten biggest clones take up about a sixth. Source material: peripheral blood. The receptors were sampled from a man aged 45-60 years with COVID-19, enrolled during active disease.

V usage is TRBV15 and J usage is TRBJ2-2, with D maybe TRBD1 (6 bases). Germline V lookup: CDR1 LNHNV, CDR2 YYDKDF (reference sequence). This CDR3 contains 15 residues. The germline V and J ends were trimmed by 1 base and 4 bases, with 10 bases remaining between them. The CDR3 DNA sequence: TGTGCCACCAGCAGAGTGGACAGACGCACCGGGGAGCTGTTTTTT. Protein product: CATSRVDRRTGELFF.

In DNA, the CDR3 is TGCGCCAGCAGCCCGGTGGCACGGCGGGGCACTGAAGCTTTCTTT. This gives the protein CASSPVARRGTEAFF. The chain combines TRBV5-1 with TRBJ1-1; D is unresolved. The ends were cut back, 4 bases at V and 4 bases at J, with 17 bases in the middle. Germline CDR1 and CDR2: SGHRS and YFSETQ. The CDR3 has 15 amino acids.